The following is a T cell receptor beta chain sequence with its context. Its antigen remains unknown. V was shortened by 0 bases and J by 6 bases, with 8 bases between the two germline ends. This CDR3 has 14 residues. CDR1 and CDR2 (germline): LGHNA, YSLEER. This sample is drawn from a study of siplizumab effects on memory and regulatory T cells. Broader study findings: No assignable naive or memory phenotype existed for roughly 75-97% of proliferating CD4+ or CD8+ clones. Memory cells seemed less diverse than naive T cells, which seemed major alloresponse contributors. For siplizumab cultures, the suppressive function of their proliferating Tregs was not confirmed.

Assay used: immunoSEQ multiplex PCR; TCRdb lists only in-frame clones, some missing. This table holds over 14,000 clones, about 46% found once. As described, mixed lymphocyte reaction cells underwent coculture at 37°C for a duration of more than five days. Labelling reagents were assigned as CFSE for responder PBMCs and Violet Dye for stimulator PBMCs, which were mixed 1:1. The rearrangement links TRBV4-3 to TRBJ2-2; D ambiguous. The sequence was collected from a human donor in good health; the cells came from an allogeneic mixed lymphocyte reaction. Specimen: CFSE-low (dividing) CD4+ T cells sorted from an allogeneic mixed lymphocyte reaction. CDR3 protein: CASSQDQRPGELFF. The CDR3 DNA is TGCGCCAGCAGCCAAGACCAGCGTCCCGGGGAGCTGTTTTTT.